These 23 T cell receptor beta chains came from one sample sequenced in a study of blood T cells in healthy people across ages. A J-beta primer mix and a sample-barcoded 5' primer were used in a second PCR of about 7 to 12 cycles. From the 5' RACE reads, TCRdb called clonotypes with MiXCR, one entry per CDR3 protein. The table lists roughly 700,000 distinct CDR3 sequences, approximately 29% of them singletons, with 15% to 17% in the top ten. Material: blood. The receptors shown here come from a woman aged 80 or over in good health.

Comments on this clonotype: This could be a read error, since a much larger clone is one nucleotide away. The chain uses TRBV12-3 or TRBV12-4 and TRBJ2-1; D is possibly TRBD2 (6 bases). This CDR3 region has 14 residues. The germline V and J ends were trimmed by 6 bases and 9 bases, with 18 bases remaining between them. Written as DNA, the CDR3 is TGTGCCAGCAGCCTTGGCGCGGGGTGCGGTGAGCAGTTCTTC. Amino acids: CASSLGAGCGEQFF.

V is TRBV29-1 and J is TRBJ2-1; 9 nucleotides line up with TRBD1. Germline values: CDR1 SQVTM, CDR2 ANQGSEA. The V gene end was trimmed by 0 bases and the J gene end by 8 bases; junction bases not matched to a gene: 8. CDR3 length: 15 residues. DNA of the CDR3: TGCAGCGTTGAAGATCCGGGACAGGGTTTGTATGAGCAGTTCTTC. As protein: CSVEDPGQGLYEQFF.

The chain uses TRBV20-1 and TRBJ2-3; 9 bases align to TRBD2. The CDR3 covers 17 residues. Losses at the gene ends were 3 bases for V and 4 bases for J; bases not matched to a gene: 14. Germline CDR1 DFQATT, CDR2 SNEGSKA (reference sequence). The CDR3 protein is CSASRSGRGGVADTQYF. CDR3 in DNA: TGCAGTGCTAGTCGGTCTGGTCGCGGGGGGGTGGCAGATACGCAGTATTTT.

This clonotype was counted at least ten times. CDR3 DNA sequence: TGCAGCGTTGGGTTAGGCCCCTACAATGAGCAGTTCTTC. Protein: CSVGLGPYNEQFF. The chain uses TRBV29-1 and TRBJ2-1, with unresolved D. This CDR3 has 13 amino acids. Germline loops: CDR1 SQVTM, CDR2 ANQGSEA. The V gene lost 4 bases and the J gene lost 2 bases, with 9 bases spanning the gap.

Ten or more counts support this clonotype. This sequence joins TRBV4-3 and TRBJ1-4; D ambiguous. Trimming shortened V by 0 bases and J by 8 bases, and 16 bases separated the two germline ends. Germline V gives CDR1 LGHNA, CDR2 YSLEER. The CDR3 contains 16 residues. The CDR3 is CASSQDSNRIREKLFF. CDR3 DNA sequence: TGCGCCAGCAGCCAAGATAGTAACCGTATAAGGGAAAAACTGTTTTTT.

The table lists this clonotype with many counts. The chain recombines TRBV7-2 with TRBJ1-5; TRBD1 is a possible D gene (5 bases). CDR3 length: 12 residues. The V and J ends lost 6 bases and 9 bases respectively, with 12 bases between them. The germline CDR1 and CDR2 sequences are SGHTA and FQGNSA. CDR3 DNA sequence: TGTGCCAGCAGTTCAATCGGGGGGCCCCAGCATTTT. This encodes CASSSIGGPQHF.

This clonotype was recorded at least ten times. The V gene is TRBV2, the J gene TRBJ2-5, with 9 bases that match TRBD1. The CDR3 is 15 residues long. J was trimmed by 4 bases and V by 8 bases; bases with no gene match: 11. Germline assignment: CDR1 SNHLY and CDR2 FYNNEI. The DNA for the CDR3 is TGTGCCAGCGCCCAAGACGGGACAGGGACAGAGACCCAGTACTTC. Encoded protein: CASAQDGTGTETQYF.

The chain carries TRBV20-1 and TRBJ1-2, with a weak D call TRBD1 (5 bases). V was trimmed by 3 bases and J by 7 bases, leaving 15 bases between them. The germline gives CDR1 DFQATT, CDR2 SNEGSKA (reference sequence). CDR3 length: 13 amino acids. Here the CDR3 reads CSASLAGPRGYTF. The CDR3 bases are TGCAGTGCTAGCCTAGCAGGGCCCCGTGGCTACACCTTC.

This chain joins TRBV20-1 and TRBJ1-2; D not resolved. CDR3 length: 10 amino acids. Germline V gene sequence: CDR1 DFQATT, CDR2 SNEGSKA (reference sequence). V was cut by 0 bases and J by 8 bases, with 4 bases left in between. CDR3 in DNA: TGCAGTGCTAGAGAGGAGGGCTACACCTTC. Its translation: CSAREEGYTF.

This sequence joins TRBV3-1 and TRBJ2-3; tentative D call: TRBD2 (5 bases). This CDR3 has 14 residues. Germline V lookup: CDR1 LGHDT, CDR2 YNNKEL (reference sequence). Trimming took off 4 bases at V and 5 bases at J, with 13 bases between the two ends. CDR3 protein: CASSPWRAGDTQYF. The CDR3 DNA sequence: TGTGCCAGCAGCCCCTGGCGCGCGGGAGATACGCAGTATTTT.

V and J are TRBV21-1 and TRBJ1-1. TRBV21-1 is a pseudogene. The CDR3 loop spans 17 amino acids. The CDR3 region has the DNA TGTGCCAGCAGCGGAGTCGGTGGGGAACAGTCGCTCACTGATGCTTTCTTT. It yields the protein CASSGVGGEQSLTDAFF.

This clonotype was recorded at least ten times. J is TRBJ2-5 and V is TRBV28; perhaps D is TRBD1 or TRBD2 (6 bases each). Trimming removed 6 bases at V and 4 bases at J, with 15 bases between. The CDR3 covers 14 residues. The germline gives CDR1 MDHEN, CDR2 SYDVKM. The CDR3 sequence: CASSHTGRRETQYF. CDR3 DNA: TGTGCCAGCAGCCATACAGGGAGGAGAGAGACCCAGTACTTC.

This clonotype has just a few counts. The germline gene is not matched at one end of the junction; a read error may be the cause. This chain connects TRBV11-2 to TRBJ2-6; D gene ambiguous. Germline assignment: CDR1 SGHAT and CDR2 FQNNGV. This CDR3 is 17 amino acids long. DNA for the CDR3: TGTGCCAGCAGCTTAGGGGCAGGAATCTCTGAGGCCAACGTCCTGACTTTC. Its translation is CASSLGAGISEANVLTF. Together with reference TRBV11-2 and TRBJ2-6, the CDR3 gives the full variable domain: EAGVAQSPRYKIIEKRQSVAFWCNPISGHATLYWYQQILGQGPKLLIQFQNNGVVDDSQLPKDRFSAERLKGVDSTLKIQPAKLEDSAVYLCASSLGAGISEANVLTFGAGSRLTVL.

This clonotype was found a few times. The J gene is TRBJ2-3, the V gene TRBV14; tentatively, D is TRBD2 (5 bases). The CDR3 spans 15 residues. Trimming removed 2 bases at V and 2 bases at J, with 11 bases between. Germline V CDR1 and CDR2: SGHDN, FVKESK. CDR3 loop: CASSQYGAVTDTQYF. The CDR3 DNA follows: TGTGCCAGCAGCCAATACGGAGCGGTCACAGATACGCAGTATTTT.

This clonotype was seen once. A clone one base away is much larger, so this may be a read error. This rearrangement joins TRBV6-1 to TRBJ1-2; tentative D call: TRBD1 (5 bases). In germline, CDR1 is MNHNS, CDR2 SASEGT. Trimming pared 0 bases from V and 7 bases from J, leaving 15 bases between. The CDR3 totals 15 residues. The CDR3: CASSEATGGGCGYTF. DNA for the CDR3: TGTGCCAGCAGTGAAGCGACTGGGGGTGGCTGTGGCTACACCTTC.

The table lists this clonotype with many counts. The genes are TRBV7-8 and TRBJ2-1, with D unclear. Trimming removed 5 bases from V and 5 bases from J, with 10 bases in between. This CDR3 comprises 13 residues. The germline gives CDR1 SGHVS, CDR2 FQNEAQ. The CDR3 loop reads CASSPQPNNEQFF. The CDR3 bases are TGTGCCAGCAGCCCACAGCCCAACAATGAGCAGTTCTTC.

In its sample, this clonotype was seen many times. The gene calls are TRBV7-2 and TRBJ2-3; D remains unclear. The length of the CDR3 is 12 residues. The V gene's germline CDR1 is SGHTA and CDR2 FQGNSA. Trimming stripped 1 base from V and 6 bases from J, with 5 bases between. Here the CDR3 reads CASSLVRDTQYF. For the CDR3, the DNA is TGTGCCAGCAGCTTAGTTAGGGATACGCAGTATTTT. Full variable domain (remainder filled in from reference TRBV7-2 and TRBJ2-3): GAGVSQSPSNKVTEKGKDVELRCDPISGHTALYWYRQSLGQGLEFLIYFQGNSAPDKSGLPSDRFSAERTGGSVSTLTIQRTQQEDSAVYLCASSLVRDTQYFGPGTRLTVL.

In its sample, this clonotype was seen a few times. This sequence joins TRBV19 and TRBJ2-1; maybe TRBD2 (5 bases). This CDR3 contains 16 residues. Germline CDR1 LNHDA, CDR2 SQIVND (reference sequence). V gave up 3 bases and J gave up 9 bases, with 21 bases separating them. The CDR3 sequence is CASSIYLGDPKAEQFF. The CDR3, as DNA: TGTGCCAGTAGTATTTATTTGGGAGACCCAAAGGCTGAGCAGTTCTTC.

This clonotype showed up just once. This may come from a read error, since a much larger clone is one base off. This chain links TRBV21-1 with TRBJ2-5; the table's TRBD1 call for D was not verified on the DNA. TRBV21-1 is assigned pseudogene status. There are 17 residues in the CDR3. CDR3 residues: CASSKVVRDRGNNEQYF. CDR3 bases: TGTGCCAGCAGCAAAGTCGTCCGGGACAGGGGGAACAATGAGCAGTACTTC.

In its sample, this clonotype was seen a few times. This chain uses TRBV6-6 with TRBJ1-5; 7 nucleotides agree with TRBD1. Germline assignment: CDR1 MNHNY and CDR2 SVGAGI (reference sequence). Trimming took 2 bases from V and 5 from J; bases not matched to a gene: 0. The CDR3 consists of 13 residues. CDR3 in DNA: TGTGCCAGCAGTTACGGGACAGATCAGCCCCAGCATTTT. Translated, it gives CASSYGTDQPQHF.

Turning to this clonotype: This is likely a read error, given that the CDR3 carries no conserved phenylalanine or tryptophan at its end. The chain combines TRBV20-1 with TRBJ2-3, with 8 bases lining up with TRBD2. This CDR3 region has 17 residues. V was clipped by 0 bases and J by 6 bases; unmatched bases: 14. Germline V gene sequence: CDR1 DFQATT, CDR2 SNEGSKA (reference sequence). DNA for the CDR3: TGCAGTGCTAGAGATTATCGATCCGGGGGGGCCTCCGATACGCAGTATTAT. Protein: CSARDYRSGGASDTQYY.

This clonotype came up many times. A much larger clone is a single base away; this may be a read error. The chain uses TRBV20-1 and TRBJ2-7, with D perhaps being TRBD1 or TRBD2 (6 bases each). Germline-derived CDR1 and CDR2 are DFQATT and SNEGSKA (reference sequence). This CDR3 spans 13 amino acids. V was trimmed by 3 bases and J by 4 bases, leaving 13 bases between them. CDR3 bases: TGCAGTGCTAGTTTCCGGGGGCGATACGAGCAGTACTTC. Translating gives CSASFRGRYEQYF.

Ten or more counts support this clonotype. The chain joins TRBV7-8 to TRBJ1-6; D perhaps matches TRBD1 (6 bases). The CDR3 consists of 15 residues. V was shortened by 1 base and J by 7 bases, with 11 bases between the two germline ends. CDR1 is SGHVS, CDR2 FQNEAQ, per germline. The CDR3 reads CASSLVDRPNSPLHF. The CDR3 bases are TGTGCCAGCAGCTTAGTCGACAGGCCCAATTCACCCCTCCACTTT.